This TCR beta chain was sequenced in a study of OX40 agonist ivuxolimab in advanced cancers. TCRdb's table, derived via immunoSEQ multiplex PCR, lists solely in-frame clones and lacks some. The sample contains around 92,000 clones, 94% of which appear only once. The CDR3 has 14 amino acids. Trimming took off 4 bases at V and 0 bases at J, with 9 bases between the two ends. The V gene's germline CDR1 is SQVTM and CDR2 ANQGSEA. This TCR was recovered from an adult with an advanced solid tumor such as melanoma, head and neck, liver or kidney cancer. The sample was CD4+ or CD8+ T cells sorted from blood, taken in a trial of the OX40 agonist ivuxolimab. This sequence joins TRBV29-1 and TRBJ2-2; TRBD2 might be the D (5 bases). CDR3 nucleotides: TGCAGCGTTGGAGGGCCCGCGAACACCGGGGAGCTGTTTTTT. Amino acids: CSVGGPANTGELFF.